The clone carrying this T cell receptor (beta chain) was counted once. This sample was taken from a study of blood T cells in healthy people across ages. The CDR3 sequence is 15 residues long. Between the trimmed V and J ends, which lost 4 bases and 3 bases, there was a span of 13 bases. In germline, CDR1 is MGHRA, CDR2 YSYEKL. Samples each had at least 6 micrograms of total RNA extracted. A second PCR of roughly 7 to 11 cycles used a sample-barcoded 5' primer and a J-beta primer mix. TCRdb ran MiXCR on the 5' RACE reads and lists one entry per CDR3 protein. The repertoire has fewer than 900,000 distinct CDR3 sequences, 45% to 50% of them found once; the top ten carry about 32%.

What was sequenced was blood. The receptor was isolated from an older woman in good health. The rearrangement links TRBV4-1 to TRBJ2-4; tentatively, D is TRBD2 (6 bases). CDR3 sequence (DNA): TGCGCCAGCAGCCCGGTTGTGGGGGGCAAAAACATTCAGTACTTC. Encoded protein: CASSPVVGGKNIQYF.